This TCR beta chain was sequenced during a study of CD4 T cells in relation to SARS-CoV-2 and coronaviruses. In the study overall: The restricting HLA molecule for shared crossreactive spike epitopes was mapped.

Before the COVID-19 pandemic, during about 2010-2018, CD4+ T cells were taken from unexposed donors. After less than 11 days of culture, CD4+ T cells were isolated. Testing used SARS-CoV-2 S/N and four cold-coronavirus spikes on unexposed-donor CD4+ T cells, cells permitting. Germline V gene data show CDR1 as MNHEY and CDR2 as SVGAGI. This CDR3 region has 15 residues. The V and J ends lost 6 bases and 5 bases, in that order; junction bases with no gene match: 7. Repertoires were generated with immunoSEQ multiplex PCR, while TCRdb's copy carries only in-frame clones and drops some. The sample records some 30,000 clones, 75% to 80% being singletons. Study findings and constraints: SARS-CoV-2-driven expansion was significantly weaker in crossreactive than monoreactive clones.

As concerns this clone: The antigen remains undetermined.

Input material: CD4+ T cells from PBMCs, cultured in vitro. This sequence originates from a human donor in good health. The rearrangement uses TRBV6-5 and TRBJ2-2; 9 nucleotides agree with TRBD2. CDR3 amino acids: CASRAGGPRTGELFF. In nucleotides, the CDR3 is TGTGCCAGCAGGGCGGGGGGGCCTCGGACCGGGGAGCTGTTTTTT.